These 9 T cell receptor beta chains share one sample of origin, sequenced in a study of vaccination and CD4 T cells after COVID-19. This sample's treatment: roughly 10-day PBMC culture with coronavirus spike peptide pools or control peptides (ViraFEST assay). Once obtained from cultured CD4+ T cells, the DNA was sequenced using the Oncomine TCR Beta short-read assay. A single record per CDR3 protein comes from TCRdb applying MiXCR to the PCR reads. The table lists more than 6,500 distinct CDR3 sequences, 73% of them singletons. No antigen has been assigned to these receptors. The sample was CD4+ T cells from blood, cultured in vitro. These receptors were obtained from a human donor who had recovered from COVID-19.

This clonotype was seen a single time. The chain recombines TRBV6-5 with TRBJ1-2; 8 nucleotides match TRBD1. V shed 2 bases and J 3 bases; nucleotides not matched to a gene: 2. Germline V gives CDR1 MNHEY, CDR2 SVGAGI. This CDR3 has 14 residues. This CDR3 reads CASSYLDRDYGYTF. CDR3 sequence (DNA): TGTGCCAGCAGTTACCTGGACAGGGACTATGGCTACACCTTC.

The chain uses TRBV20-1 and TRBJ1-2; no reliable D call. V lost 6 bases and J 8 bases, leaving 10 bases between the germline ends. CDR3 length equals 10 residues. Germline-derived CDR1 and CDR2 are DFQATT and SNEGSKA (reference sequence). The CDR3 DNA sequence: TGCAGTGCCTACTCCGGGGGCTACACCTTC. It yields the protein CSAYSGGYTF.

The chain carries TRBV6-4 and TRBJ2-2; D unresolved. Trimming cost V 4 bases and J 3 bases, with 6 bases left between them. Looked up from germline, CDR1 is MRHNA and CDR2 is SNTAGT. This CDR3 spans 13 amino acids. The CDR3 DNA reads as TGTGCCAGCAGTGTCCATTACACCGGGGAGCTGTTTTTT. Protein sequence: CASSVHYTGELFF.

The rearrangement joins TRBV6-1 to TRBJ2-6, with TRBD1 identical over 7 bases. V shed 7 bases and J 0 bases; nucleotides not matched to a gene: 9. The CDR3 has 17 amino acids. Germline lookup yields CDR1 MNHNS and CDR2 SASEGT. CDR3 bases: TGTGCCAGCACCTTATTGACAGGGCGCTCTGGGGCCAACGTCCTGACTTTC. Amino acid sequence: CASTLLTGRSGANVLTF.

The genes are TRBV27 and TRBJ2-1; 7 bases map to TRBD1. Germline V CDR1 and CDR2: MNHEY, SMNVEV (reference sequence). V was pared by 2 bases and J by 4 bases, with 8 bases of the junction left unmatched. CDR3 length: 16 residues. The DNA of the CDR3 is TGTGCCAGCAGTTTAGGGGGCAGGGGGTTGTACAATGAGCAGTTCTTC. The encoded protein is CASSLGGRGLYNEQFF.

This sequence joins TRBV20-1 and TRBJ1-5; D is possibly TRBD1 (6 bases). Germline V gene sequence: CDR1 DFQATT, CDR2 SNEGSKA (reference sequence). Deletions cut 3 bases from V and 2 bases from J, with 17 bases between. This CDR3 spans 16 amino acids. CDR3 protein: CSASRGGATGNQPQHF. Here the CDR3 DNA reads TGCAGTGCTAGTAGGGGGGGGGCAACCGGCAATCAGCCCCAGCATTTT.

This clonotype was picked up one time. The chain joins TRBV7-9 to TRBJ2-3, with 9 bases matching TRBD2. Looked up from germline, CDR1 is SEHNR and CDR2 is FQNEAQ (reference sequence). V was clipped by 5 bases and J by 1 base; unmatched bases: 7. The CDR3 sequence is 16 residues long. CDR3 coding DNA: TGTGCCAGCAGCCCGATAGCGGGAGCCGGCACAGATACGCAGTATTTT. Its protein product is CASSPIAGAGTDTQYF.

J is TRBJ1-5 and V is TRBV28, with D perhaps matching TRBD1 (6 bases). CDR1 and CDR2 (germline): MDHEN, SYDVKM. Trimming stripped 5 bases from V and 0 bases from J, with 14 bases between. The length of the CDR3 is 16 residues. DNA for the CDR3: TGTGCCAGCAGTCACCTAGGACAGAATAGCAATCAGCCCCAGCATTTT. This gives the protein CASSHLGQNSNQPQHF.

The chain is built from TRBV20-1 and TRBJ2-1, with 7 bases aligning to TRBD2. CDR3 length: 12 residues. V was pared by 6 bases and J by 8 bases, with 7 bases of the junction left unmatched. Germline V gene lookup returns CDR1 DFQATT and CDR2 SNEGSKA (reference sequence). CDR3 region: CSAREGHDEQFF. DNA for the CDR3: TGCAGTGCCAGGGAGGGCCATGATGAGCAGTTCTTC.